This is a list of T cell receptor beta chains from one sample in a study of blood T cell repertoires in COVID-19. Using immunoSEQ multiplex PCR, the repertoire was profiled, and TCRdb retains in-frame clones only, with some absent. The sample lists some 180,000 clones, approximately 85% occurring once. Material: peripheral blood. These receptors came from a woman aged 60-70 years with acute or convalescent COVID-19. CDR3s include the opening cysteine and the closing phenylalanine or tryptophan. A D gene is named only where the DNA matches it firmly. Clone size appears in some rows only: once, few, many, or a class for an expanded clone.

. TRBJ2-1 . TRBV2 TGTGCCAGCAGTGAAGGGGCGGGATCTAGCAATGAGCAGTTCTTC CASSEGAGSSNEQFF
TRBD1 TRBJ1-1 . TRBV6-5 TGTGCCAGCAAGCAACAGGGGGCGAACACTGAAGCTTTCTTT CASKQQGANTEAFF
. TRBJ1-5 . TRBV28 TGTGCCAGCTGGGAGGGGCTGGATAATCAGCCCCAGCATTTT CASWEGLDNQPQHF
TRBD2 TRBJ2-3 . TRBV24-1 TGTGCCACCAGGGGGACTAGCGGCCCAGATACGCAGTATTTT CATRGTSGPDTQYF
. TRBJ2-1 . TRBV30 TGTGCCTCCGACCCGGGATTTAGCTCCTACAATGAGCAGTTCTTC CASDPGFSSYNEQFF
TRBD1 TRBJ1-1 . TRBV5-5 TGTGCCAGCAGTTTTGTCACAGGGGCCCTGATGAACACTGAAGCTTTCTTT CASSFVTGALMNTEAFF
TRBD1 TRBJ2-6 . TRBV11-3 TGTGCCAGCAGCATCACCGGGACAGGGTATTCTGGGGCCAACGTCCTGACTTTC CASSITGTGYSGANVLTF
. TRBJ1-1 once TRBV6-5 TGTGCCAGCAGTTTAGCGTGGTCGACGAACACTGAAGCTTTCTTT CASSLAWSTNTEAFF
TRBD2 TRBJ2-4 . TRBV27 TGTGCCAGCAGCTTGACTAGCGGGAGAAACATTCAGTACTTC CASSLTSGRNIQYF
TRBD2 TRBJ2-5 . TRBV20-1 TGCAGTGCTAGTCATTTGTTAGCGGGAGTTAGAGAGACCCAGTACTTC CSASHLLAGVRETQYF
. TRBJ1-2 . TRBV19 TGTGCCACCCAGGGGAGCACAGTAGATAACTATGGCTACACCTTC CATQGSTVDNYGYTF
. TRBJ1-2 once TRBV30 TGTGCCTGGAGAGTTTGGGGGACAAATGGCTACACCTTC CAWRVWGTNGYTF
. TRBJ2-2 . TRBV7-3 TGTGCCAGCAGCTTACATGGTGCAGGGAACGCCGGGGAGCTGTTTTTT CASSLHGAGNAGELFF
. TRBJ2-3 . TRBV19 TGTGCCAGTAGTATGTGGTCAGGGGTCGGCACAGATACGCAGTATTTT CASSMWSGVGTDTQYF
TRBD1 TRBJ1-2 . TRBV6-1 TGTGCCAGCAGTGAAACCGACAGGGGGTACGGGCTCTATGGCTACACCTTC CASSETDRGYGLYGYTF